This TCR beta chain was captured in a study of identifying expanded T cells in peripheral blood. Findings and caveats of the study: About 1.2 clones differed between technical replicates, versus approximately 17 and 20 over time.

Worth noting for this clone: The antigen is undetermined.

The table came from immunoSEQ multiplex PCR; TCRdb's copy has only in-frame clones and leaves some out. The table includes about 58,000 clones, roughly 89% detected once. The CDR3 spans 15 residues. The ends were cut back, 4 bases at V and 0 bases at J, with 13 bases in the middle. From germline, CDR1 is SGHDT and CDR2 YYEEEE. The receptor's source is a person aged 18 to 70 in good health. Material for sequencing was blood. This chain links TRBV5-6 with TRBJ2-5; D may be TRBD2 (6 bases). CDR3 protein: CASSPLLANQETQYF. DNA for the CDR3: TGTGCCAGCAGCCCCCTCCTAGCGAACCAAGAGACCCAGTACTTC. The full variable domain, rest sourced from reference TRBV5-6 and TRBJ2-5, is DAGVTQSPTHLIKTRGQQVTLRCSPKSGHDTVSWYQQALGQGPQFIFQYYEEEERQRGNFPDRFSGHQFPNYSSELNVNALLLGDSALYLCASSPLLANQETQYFGPGTRLLVL.